This TCR beta chain was sequenced during a study of T cell changes during pregnancy in multiple sclerosis (dated by TCRdb to about 2019). With respect to the entire study: The study examined how the T cell repertoire changed over the course of pregnancy in women with multiple sclerosis.

From the cysteine up to the phenylalanine, the CDR3 has a length of 13 residues. Left in the record is the CDR3 DNA by itself, 39 bases read in frame from the first base. Germline trimming amounts to 4 bases on V and 2 bases on J, with 1 as the count of junction bases outside the gene matches. The germline V gene sets CDR1 to LGHNA and CDR2 to YNFKEQ. The library came from the immunoSEQ multiplex PCR assay. TCRdb's version of the immuneACCESS table is confined to in-frame rearrangements and falls short of the full clone set. An unresolved V gene accounts for under half of the shortfall where checked; the remainder is of unknown origin. Within this sample are roughly 100,000 clones, with about 90% of them counted one time only. 0.93% of the sample is taken by the ten largest. Details on this clone: The antigen it binds to is not known. No much larger clone exists at a distance of one base, and base qualities are not known.

The sequencing here drew on peripheral blood, taken after pregnancy. The clonotype comes from a female donor with multiple sclerosis, enrolled in a pregnancy study. The V gene is TRBV4-2 and the J gene is TRBJ2-7, and TRBD1 aligns with 8 junction nucleotides. DNA sequence: TGTGCCAGCAGCCGGGACAGGCCCTACGAGCAGTACTTC. It encodes CASSRDRPYEQYF.